These T cell receptor beta chains were read from a single sample in a study of blood T cell repertoires in COVID-19. Using immunoSEQ multiplex PCR, the repertoire was profiled, and TCRdb retains in-frame clones only, with some absent. The table has about 180,000 clones, approximately 78% seen once. The sequencing input was peripheral blood. The receptor source for this set is a woman older than 75 with COVID-19, enrolled during active disease. The CDR3 runs from the conserved cysteine through the conserved F or W. The D gene is left open where the match is weak. Expanded clones get a size class; other rows say once, few or many, or leave the size out.

clone size	J gene	V gene	D gene	CDR3 DNA	CDR3 protein
NA	TRBJ1-2	TRBV30	NA	TGTGCCTGGGTAAGGACAGAACCATCCTATGGCTACACCTTC	CAWVRTEPSYGYTF
NA	TRBJ1-1	TRBV28	NA	TGTGCCAGCAGTTTATGGGCCCCCTTTGGGGCGGCGGACACTGAAGCTTTCTTT	CASSLWAPFGAADTEAFF
NA	TRBJ2-3	TRBV3-1/TRBV3-2	TRBD2	TGTGCCAGCAGCCAAGGTGCGGGGGGCCGAACAGATACGCAGTATTTT	CASSQGAGGRTDTQYF
NA	TRBJ2-7	TRBV7-6	TRBD1	TGTGCCAGCAGCTTAGTGGGGGACAGCACCTACGAGCAGTACTTC	CASSLVGDSTYEQYF
few	TRBJ2-7	TRBV29-1	TRBD2	TGCAGCGTGGGGACTAGCGGCGAGCAGTACTTC	CSVGTSGEQYF
NA	TRBJ2-1	TRBV29-1	TRBD2	TGCAGCGTACTGGGACTAATCAATGAGCAGTTCTTC	CSVLGLINEQFF
NA	TRBJ1-2	TRBV9	TRBD1	TGTGCCAGCAGCGTTGGGACAGGGTCCGGTGGCTACACCTTC	CASSVGTGSGGYTF
NA	TRBJ2-7	TRBV11-3	NA	TGTGCCAGCAGCGGCGGGCGGACGACGGGGGAGCAGTACTTC	CASSGGRTTGEQYF
NA	TRBJ1-1	TRBV10-2	NA	TGCGCCAGCCGGCGGGACGGAAACACTGAAGCTTTCTTT	CASRRDGNTEAFF
NA	TRBJ1-2	TRBV7-9	NA	TGTGCCAGCAGCCCAAACAGGGACGGGCCTGGCTACACCTTC	CASSPNRDGPGYTF
NA	TRBJ2-2	TRBV4-3	NA	TGCGCCAGCAGCCGTCTAGCGACTACGAACACCGGGGAGCTGTTTTTT	CASSRLATTNTGELFF
NA	TRBJ2-3	TRBV2	NA	TGTGCCAGCAGTACTAGCACAGATACGCAGTATTTT	CASSTSTDTQYF
NA	TRBJ1-2	TRBV10-3	TRBD1	TGTGCCATCAGGAGGACAGGGGATTTTGAGCATGGCTACACCTTC	CAIRRTGDFEHGYTF
few	TRBJ2-5	TRBV2	NA	TGTGCCAGCAGTGGGGGAATGCCCCAGGGTGAAGAGACCCAGTACTTC	CASSGGMPQGEETQYF
few	TRBJ2-7	TRBV5-8	NA	TGTGCCAGCAGCCGTGTAACTACAAGATCCTCCTACGAGCAGTACTTC	CASSRVTTRSSYEQYF
NA	TRBJ1-2	TRBV25-1	TRBD1	TGTGCCAGCAGTGAAAGAAAGGGGGCCGGGAGAGATGGCTACACCTTC	CASSERKGAGRDGYTF
NA	TRBJ2-3	TRBV12-3/TRBV12-4	NA	TGTGCCAGCAGTTTAGGCGGGGCAACGCAGTATTTT	CASSLGGATQYF
few	TRBJ2-3	TRBV10-1	NA	TGCGCCAGCATCGGGTATTCGGGGATCGGCACAGATACGCAGTATTTT	CASIGYSGIGTDTQYF
NA	TRBJ2-5	TRBV6-5	NA	TGTGCCAGCAGTTACACTGGTGGGAGTGGAGAGACCCAGTACTTC	CASSYTGGSGETQYF
NA	TRBJ2-1	TRBV6-5	TRBD1	TGTGCCAGCAGTTACTCGACAGGGGGCAGGCAGTTCTTC	CASSYSTGGRQFF
NA	TRBJ1-4	TRBV2	TRBD1	TGTGCCAGCCGAGACAGGGGGCGTAATGAAAAACTGTTTTTT	CASRDRGRNEKLFF
NA	TRBJ1-2	TRBV5-8	NA	TGTGCCAGCAGCTTGGCTAGGGGGAGCTATGGCTACACCTTC	CASSLARGSYGYTF
NA	TRBJ2-7	TRBV4-1	TRBD2	TGCGCCAGCAGCCAAGTTTTATCCTCGGGGGGGGAAATCGAGCAGTACTTC	CASSQVLSSGGEIEQYF
once	TRBJ2-3	TRBV19	TRBD2	TGTGCCAGTAGTTCACTACTAGCGGGGGAGGCAGATACGCAGTATTTT	CASSSLLAGEADTQYF
NA	TRBJ2-4	TRBV7-8	NA	TGTGCCAGCAGCTCCACGGGAAGAAAAAACATTCAGTACTTC	CASSSTGRKNIQYF
few	TRBJ1-1	TRBV30	TRBD1	TGTGCCTGGGTGGGACAGGGACGAGCTTTCTTT	CAWVGQGRAFF
NA	TRBJ2-7	TRBV2	NA	TGTGCCAGCAGTTATATTTCGGACGAGCAGTACTTC	CASSYISDEQYF
NA	TRBJ2-7	TRBV11-3	NA	TGTGCCAGCAGCTCCGGACTGACGCGCGAGCAGTACTTC	CASSSGLTREQYF
NA	TRBJ2-7	TRBV7-8	TRBD1	TGTGCCAGCAGCGCAGGGGGACAGGTTGGCTACGAGCAGTACTTC	CASSAGGQVGYEQYF
NA	TRBJ2-3	TRBV6-4	NA	TGTGCCAGCAGTCTTGGGACTCTTAGCACAGATACGCAGTATTTT	CASSLGTLSTDTQYF
NA	TRBJ1-1	TRBV27	NA	TGTGCCAGCAGTTTCAGAGGGTACCCAATGAACACTGAAGCTTTCTTT	CASSFRGYPMNTEAFF
NA	TRBJ1-2	TRBV11-2	NA	TGTGCCAGCAGCCCCAGCAGGGGTAACTATGGCTACACCTTC	CASSPSRGNYGYTF
NA	TRBJ2-7	TRBV19	TRBD1	TGTGCCAGTAGTATAGGGACAGGCTCCTACGAGCAGTACTTC	CASSIGTGSYEQYF
NA	TRBJ1-1	TRBV6-4	NA	TGTGCCAGCAGAAAGAGGGCAACTATGAACACTGAAGCTTTCTTT	CASRKRATMNTEAFF
NA	TRBJ2-1	TRBV28	TRBD2	TGTGCCAGCAGGCCCCAGGCGGGACTAGCGGGAGCGAATGAGCAGTTCTTC	CASRPQAGLAGANEQFF
once	TRBJ1-5	TRBV6-5	NA	TGTGCCAGCAGTTACGGGGGGGACCGGCCCCAGCATTTT	CASSYGGDRPQHF
NA	TRBJ2-2	TRBV7-7	TRBD1	TGTGCTAGCAGCCCCAGGGGGCCTGTAAACACCGGGGAGCTGTTTTTT	CASSPRGPVNTGELFF
NA	TRBJ2-5	TRBV5-1	TRBD1	TGCGCCAGCAGCTCTACAGGGGCCCAGTACTTC	CASSSTGAQYF
few	TRBJ1-1	TRBV6-5	NA	TGTGCCAGCAGTTACCCGGGACTGGTGAACACTGAAGCTTTCTTT	CASSYPGLVNTEAFF
NA	TRBJ1-1	TRBV10-3	NA	TGTGCCATCACCCCTAACTGGGGCTCCACTGAAGCTTTCTTT	CAITPNWGSTEAFF
NA	TRBJ2-7	TRBV19	TRBD1	TGTGCCAGTAGTATTCAGGGGGCCTACGAGCAGTACTTC	CASSIQGAYEQYF
NA	TRBJ1-1	TRBV6-2/TRBV6-3	NA	TGTGCCAGCAGTTCCCACGGACAGTTGAACACTGAAGCTTTCTTT	CASSSHGQLNTEAFF
NA	TRBJ2-5	TRBV29-1	NA	TGCAGCGTTGAAGAGTTACAGAATCAAGAGACCCAGTACTTC	CSVEELQNQETQYF
NA	TRBJ1-3	TRBV19	TRBD1	TGTGCCAGTATGCGGACGGGACAGTCTGGAAACACCATATATTTT	CASMRTGQSGNTIYF
NA	TRBJ2-7	TRBV18	NA	TGTGCCAGCTCGCGCGGCTCCTACGAGCAGTACTTC	CASSRGSYEQYF
NA	TRBJ1-1	TRBV7-9	TRBD1	TGTGCCAGCAGCCCTGGGACAGGGGTTGGAGCTTTCTTT	CASSPGTGVGAFF